One and the same sample provided the 11 T cell receptor beta chains below, sequenced in a study of PD-1 blockade in classical Hodgkin lymphoma. Every patient had relapsed following autologous stem cell transplantation, and cohorts differed in brentuximab vedotin exposure. Profiling relied on immunoSEQ multiplex PCR, and the TCRdb table lists in-frame clones only, not all of them. The table lists 57,000 or so clones, about nine tenths of them singletons. Sample: peripheral blood mononuclear cells (PBMCs), taken at baseline. The receptors stem from a human donor with classical Hodgkin lymphoma.

The chain joins TRBV11-3 to TRBJ1-1; the D is unclear. Trimming removed 0 bases from V and 0 bases from J, with 11 bases in between. The germline V gene encodes CDR1 SGHNT and CDR2 YENEEA. The CDR3 length is 16 residues. CDR3 sequence: CASSLDVRHLNTEAFF. DNA for the CDR3: TGTGCCAGCAGCTTAGATGTGCGACATTTGAACACTGAAGCTTTCTTT.

The chain joins TRBV30 to TRBJ1-2; D remains unclear. Germline lookup yields CDR1 GTSNPN and CDR2 SVGIG (reference sequence). The ends were cut back, 1 base at V and 5 bases at J, with 11 bases in the middle. CDR3 size: 13 residues. CDR3 nucleotides: TGTGCCTGGAGTGCGGACGCACGGTATGGCTACACCTTC. Amino acids: CAWSADARYGYTF.

Comment on this clone: Other DNA sequences in the sample encode the same CDR3. The V and J genes are TRBV19 and TRBJ1-2, with 8 bases lining up with TRBD1. Germline CDR1 is LNHDA and CDR2 is SQIVND (reference sequence). This CDR3 region has 13 residues. Trimming cost V 4 bases and J 2 bases; bases outside gene matches: 0. CDR3 DNA: TGTGCCAGTAGTAGGACAGGGAACTATGGCTACACCTTC. It translates to CASSRTGNYGYTF.

The chain links TRBV28 to TRBJ1-2; D remains unclear. The germline gives CDR1 MDHEN, CDR2 SYDVKM. The CDR3 consists of 13 residues. V was clipped by 7 bases and J by 8 bases, with 17 bases between them. In DNA form, the CDR3 reads TGTGCCAGCACACTGACCTCCGGGGTAGGCTACACCTTC. It codes for CASTLTSGVGYTF.

The V and J genes are TRBV7-9 and TRBJ2-7; D possibly corresponds to TRBD1 (5 bases). Trimming removed 1 base from V and 4 bases from J, with 17 bases in between. There are 16 residues in the CDR3. Per germline, CDR1 SEHNR and CDR2 FQNEAQ (reference sequence). CDR3 loop: CASSLGSRSGYYEQYF. The CDR3, as DNA: TGTGCCAGCAGCTTAGGTAGCCGATCAGGGTATTACGAGCAGTACTTC.

V is TRBV14 and J is TRBJ1-4, with D perhaps TRBD1 (5 bases). Trimming removed 3 bases from V and 4 bases from J, with 9 bases in between. CDR1 is SGHDN and CDR2 is FVKESK in the germline V gene. This CDR3 is 14 amino acids long. Here the CDR3 reads CASSHSGFNEKLFF. CDR3 coding DNA: TGTGCCAGCAGCCATTCAGGGTTTAATGAAAAACTGTTTTTT.

The gene calls are TRBV5-5 and TRBJ1-1; TRBD1 aligns across 7 bases. The CDR3 length is 14 residues. V lost 1 base, J lost 6 bases, and 6 bases stayed unmatched. CDR1 is SGHKS, CDR2 YYEKEE, per germline (reference sequence). In DNA, the CDR3 is TGTGCCAGCAGCTTGCATCCCGACAGGGCTGAAGCTTTCTTT. It yields the protein CASSLHPDRAEAFF.

The rearrangement uses TRBV7-2 and TRBJ2-1; D is undetermined. The germline gives CDR1 SGHTA, CDR2 FQGNSA. The CDR3 sequence is 11 residues long. V was cut by 5 bases and J by 5 bases, with 4 bases left in between. Here the CDR3 DNA reads TGTGCCAGCAGCCGAAACAATGAGCAGTTCTTC. It specifies CASSRNNEQFF.

This clone was detected once. The gene calls are TRBV6-4 and TRBJ1-5, with D possibly TRBD1 on 6 matching bases. V was clipped by 6 bases and J by 0 bases, with 12 bases between them. The germline CDR1 and CDR2 sequences are MRHNA and SNTAGT. The CDR3 covers 15 residues. The CDR3 DNA follows: TGTGCCAGCAGCCCATCAGGGGATAGCAATCAGCCCCAGCATTTT. Residues: CASSPSGDSNQPQHF.

The chain is built from TRBV7-9 and TRBJ1-2; tentative D call: TRBD1 (5 bases). Germline CDR1 SEHNR, CDR2 FQNEAQ (reference sequence). The V gene lost 0 bases and the J gene lost 6 bases, with 8 bases spanning the gap. This CDR3 contains 13 residues. The CDR3 loop is CASSLAAGHGYTF. In DNA form, the CDR3 reads TGTGCCAGCAGCTTAGCAGCGGGGCATGGCTACACCTTC.

This clone has more than one count but fewer than ten. The rearrangement uses TRBV19 and TRBJ1-5, with D unresolved. Germline CDR1 reads LNHDA; CDR2 reads SQIVND (reference sequence). The CDR3 is made up of 15 amino acids. V was clipped by 8 bases and J by 6 bases, with 20 bases between them. CDR3 amino acids: CASSLPRMAVQPQHF. The CDR3 DNA is TGTGCCAGTTCGCTTCCGAGGATGGCTGTTCAGCCCCAGCATTTT.